A selection of T cell receptor beta chains follows, all from one sample in a study of blood T cells in healthy people across ages. TCRdb ran MiXCR on the 5' RACE reads and lists one entry per CDR3 protein. The data show some 920,000 distinct CDR3 sequences, just over 50% seen once. The sequenced sample was blood. These receptors were collected from a woman in her fifties or sixties in good health. The conserved cysteine and the conserved F or W are not part of the CDR3 here.

TRBJ2-3	TRBV7-2	ASSLAGAKADTQY
TRBJ2-7	TRBV7-8	ASSDLGGGRGEQY
TRBJ1-2	TRBV20-1	HIPEGVNYGYT
-	TRBV10-3	AISESNAEQY
TRBJ1-2	TRBV29-1	SVGDMWRGSYGYT
TRBJ2-4	TRBV4-1	ASSQEGTVENIQY
TRBJ1-1	TRBV5-1	ASSLTATVPMNTEAF
TRBJ2-7	TRBV28	ASSSAVTATGYEQY
-	TRBV28	ASHQTGAGNYEQY
TRBJ2-3	TRBV6-5	ASSSDVGGYTDTQY
TRBJ2-1	TRBV2	ASGNYRGSSYNEQF
TRBJ2-2	TRBV27	ASSLRVGYTGELF
TRBJ2-1	TRBV12-5	ASGLARTSGTHNEQF
TRBJ2-7	TRBV12-3/TRBV12-4	ASSFDGRSSEQY
TRBJ1-2	TRBV14	ADSPGQDLYGYT
TRBJ1-2	TRBV18	ASSPGASGYT
TRBJ2-5	TRBV23-1	ASKGGSRETQY
TRBJ2-1	TRBV12-3/TRBV12-4	ASSPQGVYNEQF
TRBJ1-4	TRBV14	ASSQDAVSTNEKLF
TRBJ2-1	TRBV20-1	SARSGTSGYNEQF
TRBJ2-4	TRBV11-2	ASSLGTSLNIQY
TRBJ2-7	TRBV7-9	ASSPRLAGVFYEQY
TRBJ2-1	TRBV4-2	ASSLPNSGIRYEQF
TRBJ2-5	TRBV6-2/TRBV6-3	ASSYPRVDRPY
TRBJ2-5	TRBV12-3/TRBV12-4	ASSLRGPGETQY
-	TRBV27	ASSLWGAGTQY
TRBJ1-4	TRBV20-1	SARPLVANEKLF
TRBJ2-4	TRBV20-1	SARDRGGVRAKNIQY
TRBJ2-3	TRBV27	ASSLGPTSGRRNTQY